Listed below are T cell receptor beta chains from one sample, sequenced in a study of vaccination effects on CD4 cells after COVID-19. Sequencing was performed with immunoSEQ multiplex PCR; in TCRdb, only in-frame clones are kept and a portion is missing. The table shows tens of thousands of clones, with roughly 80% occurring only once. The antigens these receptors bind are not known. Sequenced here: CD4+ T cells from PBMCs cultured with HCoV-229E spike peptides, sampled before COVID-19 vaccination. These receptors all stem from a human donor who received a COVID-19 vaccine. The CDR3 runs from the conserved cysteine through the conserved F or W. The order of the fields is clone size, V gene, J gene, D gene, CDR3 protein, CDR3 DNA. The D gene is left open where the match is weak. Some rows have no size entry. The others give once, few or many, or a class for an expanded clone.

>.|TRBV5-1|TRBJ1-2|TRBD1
CASSFTGQGDYGYTF
TGCGCCAGCAGCTTCACGGGGCAGGGGGACTATGGCTACACCTTC
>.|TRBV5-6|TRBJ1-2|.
CASSLIGGEGYTF
TGTGCCAGCAGCTTGATCGGGGGTGAGGGCTACACCTTC
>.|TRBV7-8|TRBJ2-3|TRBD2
CASRSFERGNTDTQYF
TGTGCCAGCAGATCCTTTGAGCGGGGAAACACAGATACGCAGTATTTT
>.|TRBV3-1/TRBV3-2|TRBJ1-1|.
CASSRTASIMNTEAFF
TGTGCCAGCAGCCGGACAGCCAGTATTATGAACACTGAAGCTTTCTTT
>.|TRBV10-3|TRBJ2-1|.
CAISERVTDPHNEQFF
TGTGCCATCAGTGAGCGAGTTACAGACCCCCACAATGAGCAGTTCTTC
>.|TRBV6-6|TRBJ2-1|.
CASSYDGGAYNEQFF
TGTGCCAGCAGTTACGACGGCGGAGCCTACAATGAGCAGTTCTTC
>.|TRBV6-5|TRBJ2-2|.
CASTSGTLTGELFF
TGTGCCAGCACATCCGGGACACTAACCGGGGAGCTGTTTTTT
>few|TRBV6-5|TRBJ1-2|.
CASSRTDNYGYTF
TGTGCCAGCAGTCGGACAGATAACTATGGCTACACCTTC
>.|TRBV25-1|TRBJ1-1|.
CATSLRVDTEAFF
TGTGCCACCAGCCTAAGGGTTGACACTGAAGCTTTCTTT
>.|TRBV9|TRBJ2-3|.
CASSVSPVGTDTQYF
TGTGCCAGCAGCGTAAGTCCGGTTGGCACAGATACGCAGTATTTT
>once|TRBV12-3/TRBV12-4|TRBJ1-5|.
CASSLSGEGPRHF
TGTGCCAGCAGTTTGAGTGGTGAGGGCCCAAGGCATTTT
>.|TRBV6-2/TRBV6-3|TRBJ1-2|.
CASSWTDSFYGYTF
TGTGCCAGCAGTTGGACAGATTCATTCTATGGCTACACCTTC
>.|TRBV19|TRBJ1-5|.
CASSIPLYTGKWDQPQHF
TGTGCCAGTAGTATCCCCCTATACACAGGGAAATGGGATCAGCCCCAGCATTTT
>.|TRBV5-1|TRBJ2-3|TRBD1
CASSSGTVTDTQYF
TGCGCCAGCAGCTCTGGGACAGTGACAGATACGCAGTATTTT
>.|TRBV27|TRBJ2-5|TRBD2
CAAGRGGLWETQYF
TGTGCGGCCGGGCGGGGGGGCTTATGGGAGACCCAGTACTTC
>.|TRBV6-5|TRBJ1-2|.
CASSYSGRGYTF
TGTGCCAGCAGTTACTCCGGGAGAGGCTACACCTTC
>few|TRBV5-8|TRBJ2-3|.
CASPGDTQYF
TGTGCCAGCCCTGGGGATACGCAGTATTTT
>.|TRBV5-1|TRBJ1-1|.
CASSLMGMNTEAFF
TGCGCCAGCAGCTTGATGGGGATGAACACTGAAGCTTTCTTT
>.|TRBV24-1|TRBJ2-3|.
CATRATGGGTDTQYF
TGTGCCACCAGAGCCACGGGGGGCGGCACAGATACGCAGTATTTT
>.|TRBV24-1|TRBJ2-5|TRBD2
CATSDGGGFIETQYF
TGTGCCACCAGTGACGGGGGAGGGTTTATAGAGACCCAGTACTTC
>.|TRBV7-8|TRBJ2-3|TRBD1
CASSKQGSTDTQYF
TGTGCCAGCAGCAAACAGGGGAGCACAGATACGCAGTATTTT
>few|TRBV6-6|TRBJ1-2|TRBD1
CASSPGTVNYGYTF
TGTGCCAGCAGTCCCGGGACAGTGAACTATGGCTACACCTTC
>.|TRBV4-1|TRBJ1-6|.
CASSQDRLGLQPSPLHF
TGCGCCAGCAGCCAAGATCGGTTAGGCCTACAACCTTCACCCCTCCACTTT
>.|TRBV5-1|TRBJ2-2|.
CASSELGPHTGELFF
TGCGCCAGCAGCGAGCTAGGGCCCCACACCGGGGAGCTGTTTTTT
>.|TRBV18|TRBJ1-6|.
CASSPTDSASPLHF
TGTGCCAGCTCCCCGACCGATTCGGCTTCACCCCTCCACTTT
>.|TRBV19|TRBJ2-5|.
CASSRYQETQYF
TGTGCCAGTAGTAGGTACCAAGAGACCCAGTACTTC
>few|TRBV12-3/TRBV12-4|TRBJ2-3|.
CASSPPVADTQYF
TGTGCCAGCAGTCCCCCGGTGGCAGATACGCAGTATTTT
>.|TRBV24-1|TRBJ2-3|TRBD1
CATSDTRGLDTQYF
TGTGCCACCAGTGACACCAGGGGGCTGGATACGCAGTATTTT
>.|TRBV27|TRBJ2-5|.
CASSTWTQETQYF
TGTGCCAGCAGTACCTGGACCCAAGAGACCCAGTACTTC
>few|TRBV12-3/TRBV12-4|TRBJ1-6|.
CASSGLGNSPLHF
TGTGCCAGCAGCGGACTGGGAAATTCACCCCTCCACTTT
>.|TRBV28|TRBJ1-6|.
CASRPSTGSNSPLHF
TGTGCCAGCAGACCATCGACAGGCTCGAATTCACCCCTCCACTTT
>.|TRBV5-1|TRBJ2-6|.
CASSRTESGANVLTF
TGCGCCAGCAGCCGGACAGAGTCTGGGGCCAACGTCCTGACTTTC
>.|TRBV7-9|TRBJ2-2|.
CASSDTQGIAGELFF
TGTGCCAGCAGTGATACACAGGGTATCGCCGGGGAGCTGTTTTTT
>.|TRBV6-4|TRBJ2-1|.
CASSESWYNEQFF
TGTGCCAGCAGTGAGTCGTGGTACAATGAGCAGTTCTTC
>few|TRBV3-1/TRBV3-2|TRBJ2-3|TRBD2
CASSRARDYRSTDTQYF
TGTGCCAGCAGCCGCGCCCGGGACTACCGTAGCACAGATACGCAGTATTTT
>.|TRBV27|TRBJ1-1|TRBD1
CASSFQWTGLTEAFF
TGTGCCAGCAGCTTCCAGTGGACAGGGCTCACTGAAGCTTTCTTT
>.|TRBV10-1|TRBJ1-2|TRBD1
CASSEADRDSRGGYTF
TGCGCCAGCAGTGAAGCGGACAGGGACTCCAGGGGTGGCTACACCTTC
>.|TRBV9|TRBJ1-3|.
CASSVDQGPGNTIYF
TGTGCCAGCAGCGTAGATCAGGGGCCTGGAAACACCATATATTTT
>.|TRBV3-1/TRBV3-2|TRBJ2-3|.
CASSQLRRDTQYF
TGTGCCAGCAGCCAACTACGGCGAGATACGCAGTATTTT
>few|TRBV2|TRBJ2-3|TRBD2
CASSDWGGIGTDTQYF
TGTGCCAGCAGTGATTGGGGAGGGATTGGCACAGATACGCAGTATTTT
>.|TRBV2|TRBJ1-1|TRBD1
CASSEDRGMNTEAFF
TGTGCCAGCAGTGAGGACAGGGGGATGAACACTGAAGCTTTCTTT
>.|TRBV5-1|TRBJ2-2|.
CASSLVQGAGELFF
TGCGCCAGCAGCTTGGTTCAGGGCGCCGGGGAGCTGTTTTTT